Described below is a single T cell receptor (beta chain) sequence and its context. No antigen is known for it. Germline V gene data show CDR1 as SGDLS and CDR2 as YYNGEE. There are 17 residues in the CDR3. These data belong to a study of CXCR3-negative and CXCR3-positive naive CD8 T cells. 5' RACE that incorporated UMI labels was used to prepare the TRB cDNA libraries. TCRdb re-called the 5' RACE reads; every CDR3 protein appears as one record, without DNA. The repertoire shows about 46,000 distinct CDR3 sequences; the top ten hold around 2.5%. Overall study findings and caveats: Naive cells that were CXCR3-negative or CXCR3-positive used TRBV-TRBJ genes alike, while memory cells diverged. Researchers report that CXCR3-positive naive cells carry more hydrophobic TRB CDR3s than CXCR3-negative naive cells.

The receptor comes from a human donor in good health. Some clones in this sample may be carry-over from other donors' samples. The sequencing input was naive CXCR3- CD8+ T cells from blood. Subset reported: CD45RO-CCR7+CD27+CD95- naive CD8+ T cells lacking CXCR3 (TNR3-). The genes are TRBV9 and TRBJ2-6; TCRdb designates TRBD1, a call that cannot be tested without DNA. The CDR3 loop is CASSEGTASSGANVLTF.